What follows are 30 T cell receptor beta chains derived from one specimen sequenced in a study of shared clonotypes between healthy human individuals. CD8 cells regarded as naive lacked CD45RO, were positively chosen for CCR7, and omitted terminally differentiated effector memory CD45RA+ cells. The table came from immunoSEQ multiplex PCR; TCRdb's copy has only in-frame clones and leaves some out. In the table there are around 2,000,000 clones, over 85% of which are singletons. Sequenced input: naive CD8+ T cells sorted from blood. The receptors originated from a man younger than 30 in good health.

The chain has TRBV27 and TRBJ2-1; the match to TRBD1 covers 10 bases. J was trimmed by 8 bases and V by 6 bases; bases with no gene match: 13. There are 16 residues in the CDR3. From germline, CDR1 is MNHEY and CDR2 SMNVEV (reference sequence). CDR3 loop: CASRPGTGDLWDEQFF. The CDR3 DNA sequence: TGTGCCAGCAGACCCGGGACAGGGGATCTTTGGGATGAGCAGTTCTTC.

V and J are TRBV30 and TRBJ2-2; D gene ambiguous. Trimming pared 1 base from V and 5 bases from J, leaving 11 bases between. In germline, CDR1 is GTSNPN, CDR2 SVGIG (reference sequence). The CDR3 runs 14 residues. The CDR3 spells CAWSGPPGTGELFF. For the CDR3, the DNA is TGTGCCTGGAGTGGGCCCCCTGGGACCGGGGAGCTGTTTTTT.

The chain links TRBV15 to TRBJ2-7, with D uncertain. V was trimmed by 0 bases and J by 2 bases, leaving 5 bases between them. Per germline, CDR1 LNHNV and CDR2 YYDKDF (reference sequence). This CDR3 has 13 residues. This chain's CDR3 is CATSREGPYEQYF. As DNA, the CDR3 is TGTGCCACCAGCAGAGAAGGACCCTACGAGCAGTACTTC.

The chain has TRBV7-9 and TRBJ1-4, with 7 bases that match TRBD1. The V and J ends lost 5 bases and 3 bases, in that order; junction bases with no gene match: 15. Germline loops: CDR1 SEHNR, CDR2 FQNEAQ (reference sequence). This CDR3 has 18 residues. The CDR3 DNA reads TGTGCCAGCAGCCTACGTACAGGGGAGAGTGGGGCTAATGAAAAACTGTTTTTT. The encoded protein is CASSLRTGESGANEKLFF.

The DNA for the CDR3 is TGTGCCAGCACCTCCACGACGGCTAGCTCCTACGAGCAGTACTTC. This encodes CASTSTTASSYEQYF. The chain joins TRBV6-1 to TRBJ2-7; D uncertain. The CDR3 is made up of 15 amino acids. The germline V and J ends were trimmed by 7 bases and 0 bases, with 16 bases remaining between them. Germline V gene sequence: CDR1 MNHNS, CDR2 SASEGT.

The rearrangement links TRBV30 to TRBJ2-7; D gene unclear. V was pared by 2 bases and J by 7 bases, with 9 bases between. The CDR3 has 11 residues. Germline V gene sequence: CDR1 GTSNPN, CDR2 SVGIG (reference sequence). The DNA for the CDR3 is TGTGCCTGGAGTTCGAGTGGTGAGCAGTACTTC. Its protein is CAWSSSGEQYF.

V and J are TRBV19 and TRBJ2-7, with 11 bases matching TRBD1. Germline V gives CDR1 LNHDA, CDR2 SQIVND (reference sequence). With 5 bases clipped from V and 6 bases from J, the junction kept 15 bases outside the gene matches. CDR3 length: 17 residues. CDR3 region: CASSPKVPGTGGAEQYF. The CDR3, as DNA: TGTGCCAGTAGTCCCAAAGTCCCCGGGACAGGGGGGGCCGAGCAGTACTTC.

This rearrangement joins TRBV30 to TRBJ2-7, with D maybe TRBD1 (5 bases). V dropped 2 bases and J dropped 2 bases, with 10 bases sitting between them. The CDR3 has 13 amino acids. Germline CDR1 reads GTSNPN; CDR2 reads SVGIG (reference sequence). In DNA, the CDR3 is TGTGCCTGGAGTTCTATGGGGCCCTACGAGCAGTACTTC. Encoded protein: CAWSSMGPYEQYF.

This clone was seen a few times. The chain carries TRBV7-3 and TRBJ1-5; D is uncertain. The germline V gene encodes CDR1 SGHTA and CDR2 FQGTGA. The CDR3 consists of 15 residues. Deletions cut 0 bases from V and 2 bases from J, with 8 bases between. CDR3 DNA sequence: TGTGCCAGCAGCTTAACCCCTAGGGGCAATCAGCCCCAGCATTTT. Its protein product is CASSLTPRGNQPQHF.

This clone was recorded once. The chain combines TRBV28 with TRBJ2-1; possibly TRBD1 for D (5 bases). Trimming shortened V by 4 bases and J by 3 bases, and 10 bases separated the two germline ends. Germline CDR1 reads MDHEN; CDR2 reads SYDVKM. This CDR3 contains 14 residues. In DNA, the CDR3 is TGTGCCAGCAGTTCGGACACTAACTACAATGAGCAGTTCTTC. Its translation: CASSSDTNYNEQFF.

The chain couples TRBV10-3 to TRBJ2-1; 7 bases match TRBD2. This CDR3 spans 13 amino acids. Germline assignment: CDR1 ENHRY and CDR2 SYGVKD. J was trimmed by 5 bases and V by 10 bases; bases with no gene match: 8. CDR3 DNA sequence: TGTGCCAAGAGAGGACTAGATAACAATGAGCAGTTCTTC. Amino acid sequence: CAKRGLDNNEQFF.

The CDR3 is CASSFPPYLGSAYEQYF. The CDR3 nucleotides read TGTGCCAGCAGTTTCCCTCCTTATTTGGGGTCGGCCTACGAGCAGTACTTC. The chain uses TRBV28 and TRBJ2-7; no clear D. This CDR3 is 17 amino acids long. V lost 3 bases, J lost 2 bases, and 20 bases lay in between. CDR1 and CDR2 (germline): MDHEN, SYDVKM. Based on the CDR3 plus reference TRBV28 and TRBJ2-7, the full variable domain is DVKVTQSSRYLVKRTGEKVFLECVQDMDHENMFWYRQDPGLGLRLIYFSYDVKMKEKGDIPEGYSVSREKKERFSLILESASTNQTSMYLCASSFPPYLGSAYEQYFGPGTRLTVT.

Turning to this clone: Distinct nucleotide sequences in the sample also encode this CDR3. This sequence joins TRBV5-6 and TRBJ2-1; 10 bases match TRBD2. Trimming at V came to 0 bases and at J to 4 bases, leaving 1 base not matched to a gene. The CDR3 is made up of 15 amino acids. Germline V gives CDR1 SGHDT, CDR2 YYEEEE. The CDR3 sequence is CASSLGTSGYNEQFF. For the CDR3, the DNA is TGTGCCAGCAGCTTGGGGACTAGCGGTTACAATGAGCAGTTCTTC.

For this clone: Other DNA sequences of this sample code for an identical CDR3. The chain combines TRBV5-6 with TRBJ1-1; D unresolved. The CDR3 contains 12 residues. Germline assignment: CDR1 SGHDT and CDR2 YYEEEE. V lost 1 base to trimming and J lost 4 bases, with 5 bases between them. The CDR3, as DNA: TGTGCCAGCAGCTTGAGGAGCACTGAAGCTTTCTTT. Translating gives CASSLRSTEAFF.

The chain couples TRBV5-8 to TRBJ2-1, with 9 bases matching TRBD1. V lost 2 bases to trimming and J lost 4 bases; unmatched junction nucleotides: 4. The CDR3 contains 15 residues. Germline lookup yields CDR1 SGHTS and CDR2 YDEGEE. The CDR3 spells CASSLDRGLYNEQFF. As DNA, the CDR3 is TGTGCCAGCAGCTTAGACAGGGGGTTATACAATGAGCAGTTCTTC.

This clone has a single count. This chain connects TRBV28 to TRBJ2-7; D possibly corresponds to TRBD2 (5 bases). Germline assignment: CDR1 MDHEN and CDR2 SYDVKM. V was trimmed by 5 bases and J by 2 bases, leaving 19 bases between them. The length of the CDR3 is 16 residues. The chain's CDR3 is CASSTEEGLLPYEQYF. The CDR3 nucleotides are TGTGCCAGCAGTACGGAGGAAGGGCTTTTGCCCTACGAGCAGTACTTC.

V usage is TRBV2 and J usage is TRBJ1-3; possibly TRBD1 for D (6 bases). The V end lost 7 bases, the J end lost 2 bases, and 9 bases lay between the germline ends. The germline CDR1 and CDR2 sequences are SNHLY and FYNNEI. The CDR3 loop spans 13 amino acids. CDR3 sequence: CASNAGAGNTIYF. The DNA for the CDR3 is TGTGCCAGCAACGCAGGGGCTGGAAACACCATATATTTT.

Comment on this clone: Other nucleotide sequences in the sample specify the same CDR3. J is TRBJ2-7 and V is TRBV13; D remains unclear. The CDR3 sequence is 14 residues long. V lost 3 bases to trimming and J lost 4 bases, with 13 bases between them. CDR1 and CDR2 from the germline V gene are PRHDT and FYEKMQ (reference sequence). The CDR3 loop reads CASSLDRDGYEQYF. The CDR3 region has the DNA TGTGCCAGCAGCTTGGATAGGGATGGGTACGAGCAGTACTTC.

This clone was observed once. The chain employs TRBV19 and TRBJ1-1; D is perhaps TRBD1 (6 bases). Germline values: CDR1 LNHDA, CDR2 SQIVND (reference sequence). The V gene lost 6 bases and the J gene lost 7 bases, with 12 bases spanning the gap. The CDR3 extends over 12 amino acids. In DNA, the CDR3 is TGTGCCAGTAGGAAACAGGGTTTTGAAGCTTTCTTT. It translates to CASRKQGFEAFF.

V and J are TRBV30 and TRBJ2-3; 9 bases map to TRBD2. The V gene's germline CDR1 is GTSNPN and CDR2 SVGIG (reference sequence). The V segment lost 5 bases and the J segment 4 bases; nucleotides outside the gene matches: 7. This CDR3 comprises 14 residues. CDR3 amino acids: CAWGTGTSPDTQYF. CDR3 DNA sequence: TGTGCCTGGGGGACCGGGACTAGCCCAGATACGCAGTATTTT.

The V and J genes are TRBV5-4 and TRBJ1-1, with D tentatively TRBD1 (5 bases). The V gene lost 0 bases and the J gene lost 7 bases, with 13 bases spanning the gap. Looked up from germline, CDR1 is SGHNT and CDR2 is YYREEE (reference sequence). The CDR3 contains 14 residues. Here the CDR3 reads CASSLVSPGGEAFF. The CDR3 nucleotides read TGTGCCAGCAGCTTGGTTAGCCCGGGGGGTGAAGCTTTCTTT.

The chain uses TRBV7-2 and TRBJ2-7; possible D gene TRBD1, 5 bases. CDR3 length: 15 amino acids. The germline gives CDR1 SGHTA, CDR2 FQGNSA. Trimming cost V 5 bases and J 0 bases, with 14 bases left between them. CDR3 protein: CASSHRVGLSYEQYF. The CDR3 nucleotides are TGTGCCAGCAGCCATAGGGTGGGGCTCTCCTACGAGCAGTACTTC. Based on the CDR3 plus reference TRBV7-2 and TRBJ2-7, the full variable domain is GAGVSQSPSNKVTEKGKDVELRCDPISGHTALYWYRQSLGQGLEFLIYFQGNSAPDKSGLPSDRFSAERTGGSVSTLTIQRTQQEDSAVYLCASSHRVGLSYEQYFGPGTRLTVT.

The CDR3 loop is CASSLAGGPSGRAVREQYF. CDR3 coding DNA: TGTGCCAGCAGCTTGGCCGGGGGGCCTAGCGGGAGGGCCGTTCGCGAGCAGTACTTC. J is TRBJ2-7 and V is TRBV5-4; TRBD2 matches at 12 bases. The V gene end was trimmed by 0 bases and the J gene end by 6 bases; junction bases not matched to a gene: 16. CDR1 and CDR2 (germline): SGHNT, YYREEE (reference sequence). The CDR3 consists of 19 residues.

As concerns this clone: This specimen includes other DNA sequences encoding the same CDR3. The chain links TRBV27 to TRBJ2-1; D is unclear. CDR1 MNHEY and CDR2 SMNVEV come from the germline V gene (reference sequence). V lost 2 bases and J lost 2, with 4 bases in between. The CDR3 is 13 amino acids. The CDR3 bases are TGTGCCAGCAGTTTACGAGCCTACAATGAGCAGTTCTTC. Translation: CASSLRAYNEQFF.

The gene calls are TRBV13 and TRBJ1-6, with D unclear. The CDR3 runs to 13 residues. Germline values: CDR1 PRHDT, CDR2 FYEKMQ (reference sequence). With 2 bases removed from V and 9 bases from J, the gap between germline ends came to 8 bases. In DNA form, the CDR3 reads TGTGCCAGCAGCTTATATGGGGTTTCACCCCTCCACTTT. This codes for CASSLYGVSPLHF.

V and J are TRBV28 and TRBJ1-2, with unresolved D. V was shortened by 3 bases and J by 11 bases, with 13 bases between the two germline ends. This CDR3 is built from 12 residues. Germline V lookup: CDR1 MDHEN, CDR2 SYDVKM. In DNA form, the CDR3 reads TGTGCCAGCAGTTTGTTGGGAAATGAGTACACCTTC. Its protein product is CASSLLGNEYTF.

This chain connects TRBV6-5 to TRBJ2-7, with D hard to call. The germline CDR1 and CDR2 sequences are MNHEY and SVGAGI. Between the trimmed V and J ends, which lost 2 bases and 0 bases, there was a span of 11 bases. The CDR3 consists of 15 residues. The CDR3 DNA reads as TGTGCCAGCAGTTACGACGCCAGCGTCTCCTACGAGCAGTACTTC. It codes for CASSYDASVSYEQYF.

The chain uses TRBV5-6 and TRBJ2-3; the match to TRBD1 covers 8 bases. The J segment lost 15 bases and the V segment lost 0 bases, leaving 3 bases of the junction unmatched. Germline-derived CDR1 and CDR2 are SGHDT and YYEEEE. This CDR3 is 11 amino acids long. The CDR3 is CASSLGGTGYF. As DNA, the CDR3 is TGTGCCAGCAGCTTGGGTGGGACAGGTTATTTT.

This rearrangement joins TRBV5-1 to TRBJ1-5; the match to TRBD1 covers 7 bases. Trimming at V came to 2 bases and at J to 6 bases, leaving 2 bases not matched to a gene. Germline loops: CDR1 SGHRS, CDR2 YFSETQ. The CDR3 consists of 13 residues. The CDR3 loop reads CASSLTGVQPQHF. CDR3 DNA sequence: TGCGCCAGCAGCTTAACAGGGGTTCAGCCCCAGCATTTT.

The V call is TRBV2, the J call TRBJ2-7; 12 bases are a match to TRBD1. V was pared by 4 bases and J by 4 bases, with 11 bases of the junction left unmatched. The CDR3 contains 17 residues. Germline-derived CDR1 and CDR2 are SNHLY and FYNNEI. The CDR3 DNA reads as TGTGCCAGCAGTGGGGACCGGGACAGGGGGCGGTTGTACGAGCAGTACTTC. This sequence encodes CASSGDRDRGRLYEQYF.